This passage covers 21 T cell receptor beta chains from one sample sequenced in a study of blood T cell repertoires in COVID-19. The table came from immunoSEQ multiplex PCR; TCRdb's copy has only in-frame clones and leaves some out. The data hold 300,000 to 350,000 clones, with around 87% observed a single time. Sequencing was carried out using peripheral blood. The source is a woman in her forties or fifties with COVID-19, enrolled during active disease.

V gene TRBV29-1 combines with J gene TRBJ2-1; 7 nucleotides line up with TRBD1. The CDR3 length is 16 residues. In germline, CDR1 is SQVTM, CDR2 ANQGSEA. V was pared by 3 bases and J by 0 bases, with 8 bases of the junction left unmatched. The CDR3 nucleotides read TGCAGCGTTGACACGGGACAGAGTAGCTCCTACAATGAGCAGTTCTTC. This codes for CSVDTGQSSSYNEQFF.

This CDR3 reads CASSPTGGKNSPLHF. The DNA of the CDR3 is TGTGCCAGCAGCCCGACAGGGGGCAAAAATTCACCCCTCCACTTT. The rearrangement joins TRBV11-2 to TRBJ1-6; 10 bases align to TRBD1. Germline V lookup: CDR1 SGHAT, CDR2 FQNNGV. Trimming took 5 bases from V and 7 from J; bases not matched to a gene: 5. The CDR3 runs 15 residues.

The J gene is TRBJ2-4, the V gene TRBV13; 12 bases are a match to TRBD2. Per germline, CDR1 PRHDT and CDR2 FYEKMQ (reference sequence). The CDR3 totals 19 residues. Trimming cost V 4 bases and J 0 bases; bases outside gene matches: 10. The DNA of the CDR3 is TGTGCCAGCAGCTATTCGACTAGCGGGAGATCTGAAGCCAAAAACATTCAGTACTTC. This codes for CASSYSTSGRSEAKNIQYF.

This rearrangement joins TRBV5-1 to TRBJ2-7; maybe TRBD1 (5 bases). The CDR3 loop spans 15 amino acids. V was clipped by 0 bases and J by 2 bases, with 12 bases between them. Germline V gene sequence: CDR1 SGHRS, CDR2 YFSETQ. CDR3 residues: CASSLASGIPYEQYF. The CDR3, as DNA: TGCGCCAGCAGCTTGGCTTCAGGGATTCCCTACGAGCAGTACTTC. Looking up the rest from reference TRBV5-1 and TRBJ2-7 gives the full variable domain: KAGVTQTPRYLIKTRGQQVTLSCSPISGHRSVSWYQQTPGQGLQFLFEYFSETQRNKGNFPGRFSGRQFSNSRSEMNVSTLELGDSALYLCASSLASGIPYEQYFGPGTRLTVT.

The count of this clone is one. The rearrangement joins TRBV4-1 to TRBJ1-3; 7 positions match TRBD1. Germline V gives CDR1 MGHRA, CDR2 YSYEKL. This CDR3 comprises 14 residues. V shed 3 bases and J 13 bases; nucleotides not matched to a gene: 12. The CDR3 loop is CASSQPGTVYSIYF. The CDR3 coding sequence is TGCGCCAGCAGCCAGCCCGGGACAGTCTATTCTATATATTTT.

The V gene is TRBV2, the J gene TRBJ1-4, with 7 bases aligning to TRBD1. This CDR3 region has 15 residues. Germline CDR1 is SNHLY and CDR2 is FYNNEI. V lost 7 bases and J lost 4; bases outside the gene matches: 9. The CDR3, as DNA: TGTGCCAGCACCCGAGGGACAGCAGTTAATGAAAAACTGTTTTTT. Amino acids: CASTRGTAVNEKLFF.

This sequence joins TRBV3-1 (or the pseudogene TRBV3-2) and TRBJ1-2; 7 bases line up with TRBD1. The CDR3 has 16 residues. From germline, CDR1 is LGHDT and CDR2 YNNKEL (reference sequence). V shed 3 bases and J 5 bases; nucleotides not matched to a gene: 12. The CDR3 sequence is CASSHAPGQMIYGYTF. In nucleotides, the CDR3 is TGTGCCAGCAGCCATGCCCCGGGACAGATGATTTATGGCTACACCTTC.

This clone appeared a single time. The CDR3: CSVRGNTGELFF. The CDR3 region has the DNA TGCAGCGTTCGAGGAAACACCGGGGAGCTGTTTTTT. V gene TRBV29-1 combines with J gene TRBJ2-2; D gene unclear. The germline V gene encodes CDR1 SQVTM and CDR2 ANQGSEA. The CDR3 runs to 12 residues. Trimming cost V 5 bases and J 2 bases, with 6 bases left between them.

The table lists this clone with a count of one. The chain carries TRBV11-2 and TRBJ1-1; D is uncertain. Germline assignment: CDR1 SGHAT and CDR2 FQNNGV. Trimming cost V 5 bases and J 1 base, with 8 bases left between them. This CDR3 has 13 amino acids. For the CDR3, the DNA is TGTGCCAGCAGCCAAACGGGGAACACTGAAGCTTTCTTT. Translating it yields CASSQTGNTEAFF.

The chain uses TRBV14 and TRBJ2-1, with D possibly being TRBD2 (5 bases). This CDR3 has 16 amino acids. Germline V CDR1 and CDR2: SGHDN, FVKESK. Trimming removed 0 bases from V and 0 bases from J, with 9 bases in between. The DNA of the CDR3 is TGTGCCAGCAGCCAAGATGTGGGGAGCTCCTACAATGAGCAGTTCTTC. Translated, it gives CASSQDVGSSYNEQFF.

The gene calls are TRBV2 and TRBJ2-7; 8 bases are a match to TRBD2. The CDR3 has 13 amino acids. Germline V gene sequence: CDR1 SNHLY, CDR2 FYNNEI. The trim removed 11 bases at V and 2 bases at J, leaving 8 bases unmatched. The CDR3 DNA sequence: TGTGCCGGGACGGGGGGGGAAACCTACGAGCAGTACTTC. Amino acids: CAGTGGETYEQYF.

V and J are TRBV30 and TRBJ1-1; D unresolved. The CDR3 contains 11 residues. V lost 4 bases and J 1 base, leaving 4 bases between the germline ends. Germline-derived CDR1 and CDR2 are GTSNPN and SVGIG (reference sequence). This chain's CDR3 is CAWNGNTEAFF. The DNA of the CDR3 is TGTGCCTGGAACGGGAACACTGAAGCTTTCTTT.

The rearrangement joins TRBV25-1 to TRBJ2-1, with 9 positions matching TRBD1. The CDR3 runs to 17 residues. The V segment lost 6 bases and the J segment 1 base; nucleotides outside the gene matches: 10. The V gene's germline CDR1 is MGHDK and CDR2 SYGVNS. For the CDR3, the DNA is TGTGCCAGCAGGACCGAACCCGGACAGGGGTCCTACAATGAGCAGTTCTTC. Protein product: CASRTEPGQGSYNEQFF.

The rearrangement joins TRBV7-9 to TRBJ1-1; D perhaps matches TRBD1 (6 bases). This CDR3 has 12 amino acids. Germline values: CDR1 SEHNR, CDR2 FQNEAQ (reference sequence). Trimming took off 5 bases at V and 9 bases at J, with 13 bases between the two ends. The CDR3 protein is CASSTTGIQAFF. CDR3 bases: TGTGCCAGCAGCACTACAGGGATTCAAGCTTTCTTT.

CDR3 sequence: CASSVGGKETQYF. The CDR3 DNA sequence: TGTGCCAGCAGCGTAGGAGGGAAAGAGACCCAGTACTTC. The chain couples TRBV9 to TRBJ2-5; D possibly corresponds to TRBD2 (5 bases). With 0 bases removed from V and 3 bases from J, the gap between germline ends came to 6 bases. The CDR3 loop spans 13 amino acids. The germline V gene has CDR1 SGDLS and CDR2 YYNGEE.

This sequence joins TRBV5-1 and TRBJ1-1; no clear D. CDR1 SGHRS and CDR2 YFSETQ come from the germline V gene. The V and J ends lost 4 bases and 2 bases respectively, with 12 bases between them. The CDR3 contains 14 residues. CDR3 in DNA: TGCGCCAGCAGCCTCCTCGGGGTCAACACTGAAGCTTTCTTT. Its protein is CASSLLGVNTEAFF.

The chain couples TRBV3-1 (or the pseudogene TRBV3-2) to TRBJ1-2; 9 nucleotides align to TRBD1. Germline V lookup: CDR1 LGHDT, CDR2 YNNKEL (reference sequence). The CDR3 length is 13 residues. The ends lost 10 bases at V and 8 bases at J; junction bases unmatched: 11. CDR3 in DNA: TGTGCCACCTTGGACAGGGGAGTTGGCGGCTACACCTTC. Translating it yields CATLDRGVGGYTF.

The chain has TRBV5-1 and TRBJ2-5; D might be TRBD1 (5 bases). Germline V lookup: CDR1 SGHRS, CDR2 YFSETQ. The CDR3 has 14 residues. Trimming pared 0 bases from V and 1 base from J, leaving 7 bases between. The CDR3 spells CASSLETAQETQYF. DNA of the CDR3: TGCGCCAGCAGCTTGGAGACAGCCCAAGAGACCCAGTACTTC.

This chain uses TRBV19 with TRBJ1-2, with 10 bases aligning to TRBD1. V shed 5 bases, J shed 5 bases, and the junction held 11 bases outside the gene matches. This CDR3 is 16 amino acids long. CDR1 is LNHDA and CDR2 is SQIVND in the germline V gene (reference sequence). The CDR3 loop reads CASSGRDRGSEYGYTF. The CDR3 coding sequence is TGTGCCAGTAGTGGCCGGGACAGGGGTTCGGAATATGGCTACACCTTC.

This chain links TRBV4-1 with TRBJ2-7; 8 bases agree with TRBD2. CDR1 is MGHRA, CDR2 YSYEKL, per germline. V was pared by 1 base and J by 6 bases, with 8 bases of the junction left unmatched. The CDR3 length is 15 residues. For the CDR3, the DNA is TGCGCCAGCAGCCAAGTGCAGGCGGGAGGCACCGAGCAGTACTTC. It encodes CASSQVQAGGTEQYF.

V is TRBV19 and J is TRBJ2-6, with 10 bases that match TRBD1. This CDR3 has 16 amino acids. CDR1 is LNHDA, CDR2 SQIVND, per germline (reference sequence). Unmatched junction bases numbered 0, after V lost 3 bases and J lost 1 base. CDR3 in amino acids: CASSMDRGSGANVLTF. The CDR3 region has the DNA TGTGCCAGTAGTATGGACAGGGGGTCTGGGGCCAACGTCCTGACTTTC.